The 28 T cell receptor beta chains given below trace back to one sample, sequenced in a study of blood T cell repertoires in COVID-19. The assay was immunoSEQ multiplex PCR, and TCRdb's table has in-frame clones only and misses some. The sample includes 42,000 or so clones, 70% to 90% of them seen just once. Sample: peripheral blood. These receptors came from a human donor in a cohort sampled during active COVID-19.

V is TRBV11-1 and J is TRBJ2-7; 8 bases match TRBD2. CDR1 is SGHAT and CDR2 is FQDESV in the germline V gene (reference sequence). The CDR3 extends over 15 amino acids. Trimming cost V 1 base and J 5 bases; bases outside gene matches: 7. The CDR3 DNA follows: TGTGCCAGCAGCTTAGAGGGACTAGGTGCCCACGAGCAGTACTTC. Translated, it gives CASSLEGLGAHEQYF.

The genes are TRBV5-1 and TRBJ1-1; weak D call: TRBD1 (6 bases). Germline V CDR1 and CDR2: SGHRS, YFSETQ. Trimming left V 0 bases short and J 4 bases short, with 13 bases between. This CDR3 is 15 amino acids long. CDR3 loop: CASSLVGGARTEAFF. CDR3 sequence (DNA): TGCGCCAGCAGCTTGGTAGGGGGGGCGCGCACTGAAGCTTTCTTT.

The chain joins TRBV3-1 (or the pseudogene TRBV3-2) to TRBJ1-2; 7 bases are shared with TRBD1. The CDR3 runs to 14 residues. Germline V CDR1 and CDR2: LGHDT, YNNKEL (reference sequence). V shed 1 base and J 7 bases; nucleotides not matched to a gene: 6. DNA of the CDR3: TGTGCCAGCAGCCAAGTTGAGGGGGCATCTGGCTACACCTTC. It is translated as CASSQVEGASGYTF.

This clone was observed a handful of times. V usage is TRBV9 and J usage is TRBJ2-7; the D gene is possibly TRBD2 (5 bases). This CDR3 spans 13 amino acids. Trimming removed 0 bases from V and 2 bases from J, with 6 bases in between. Germline CDR1 and CDR2: SGDLS and YYNGEE. The CDR3 loop is CASSVDGTYEQYF. The CDR3 region has the DNA TGTGCCAGCAGCGTAGACGGGACCTACGAGCAGTACTTC.

The V call is TRBV30, the J call TRBJ1-5; D call uncertain. V lost 5 bases and J lost 5, with 10 bases in between. There are 12 residues in the CDR3. Germline CDR1 is GTSNPN and CDR2 is SVGIG (reference sequence). CDR3 amino acids: CAWGNTYQPQHF. DNA of the CDR3: TGTGCCTGGGGTAATACATATCAGCCCCAGCATTTT.

The chain recombines TRBV5-1 with TRBJ2-7, with 7 bases fitting TRBD1. The CDR3 runs 14 residues. Trimming took 2 bases from V and 3 from J; bases not matched to a gene: 5. From germline, CDR1 is SGHRS and CDR2 YFSETQ. The DNA of the CDR3 is TGCGCCAGCAGCTTCAGGGACAGAGACTACGAGCAGTACTTC. Amino acids: CASSFRDRDYEQYF.

This rearrangement joins TRBV2 to TRBJ2-7, with D possibly TRBD2 on 5 matching bases. With 7 bases removed from V and 6 bases from J, the gap between germline ends came to 16 bases. Germline loops: CDR1 SNHLY, CDR2 FYNNEI. The CDR3 totals 13 residues. The CDR3 spells CASIWQEVSEQYF. In nucleotides, the CDR3 is TGTGCCAGCATCTGGCAGGAGGTCTCCGAGCAGTACTTC. Full variable domain (missing parts from reference TRBV2 and TRBJ2-7): EPEVTQTPSHQVTQMGQEVILRCVPISNHLYFYWYRQILGQKVEFLVSFYNNEISEKSEIFDDQFSVERPDGSNFTLKIRSTKLEDSAMYFCASIWQEVSEQYFGPGTRLTVT.

Regarding this clone: One end of the junction is discordant with germline, which a read error may explain. The chain is built from TRBV7-7 and TRBJ2-2; TRBD2 is a possible D gene (6 bases). Germline CDR1 is SSHAT and CDR2 is FNYEAQ (reference sequence). The length of the CDR3 is 17 residues. This CDR3 is CASSLELPGLSTGELFF. CDR3 coding DNA: TGTGCTAGCAGCTTAGAGCTACCGGGACTGAGCACCGGGGAGCTGTTTTTT.

The genes are TRBV6-5 and TRBJ2-3; D gene ambiguous. Trimming left V 6 bases short and J 5 bases short, with 6 bases between. Germline CDR1 MNHEY, CDR2 SVGAGI. The length of the CDR3 is 11 residues. CDR3 in amino acids: CASRIIDTQYF. In nucleotides, the CDR3 is TGTGCCAGCAGAATAATAGATACGCAGTATTTT.

This clone was counted between two and nine times. The genes are TRBV4-1 and TRBJ1-5; perhaps TRBD1 as D (5 bases). Trimming shortened V by 1 base and J by 1 base, and 11 bases separated the two germline ends. The CDR3 has 16 amino acids. CDR1 is MGHRA, CDR2 YSYEKL, per germline. CDR3 protein: CASSQGTWGSNQPQHF. CDR3 DNA sequence: TGCGCCAGCAGCCAAGGGACGTGGGGCAGCAATCAGCCCCAGCATTTT.

As to this clone: Compared with germline, one end of the junction differs, possibly owing to a read error. The gene calls are TRBV7-7 and TRBJ2-3; 9 bases are a match to TRBD2. CDR1 is SSHAT, CDR2 FNYEAQ, per germline (reference sequence). The CDR3 has 15 amino acids. The CDR3 DNA reads as TGTGCTAGCAGCACCGGGACTAGCCACCCAGATACGCAGTATTTT. Encoded protein: CASSTGTSHPDTQYF. Full variable domain (outside the CDR3, taken from reference TRBV7-7 and TRBJ2-3): GAGVSQSPRYKVTKRGQDVTLRCDPISSHATLYWYQQALGQGPEFLTYFNYEAQPDKSGLPSDRFSAERPEGSISTLTIQRTEQRDSAMYRCASSTGTSHPDTQYFGPGTRLTVL.

V is TRBV12-3 or TRBV12-4 and J is TRBJ2-7; tentative D call: TRBD1 (5 bases). This CDR3 spans 10 amino acids. Deletions cut 8 bases from V and 5 bases from J, with 7 bases between. The CDR3 nucleotides are TGTGCCAGCCAGGGCCACGAGCAGTACTTC. Translation: CASQGHEQYF.

The chain links TRBV15 to TRBJ1-2; TRBD1 matches 7 bases. The CDR3 runs 17 residues. Germline values: CDR1 LNHNV, CDR2 YYDKDF (reference sequence). With 0 bases clipped from V and 5 bases from J, the junction kept 12 bases outside the gene matches. The CDR3 coding sequence is TGTGCCACCAGCAGAGATAGGGGACAGACACCTATTTATGGCTACACCTTC. This encodes CATSRDRGQTPIYGYTF.

V and J are TRBV12-3 or TRBV12-4 and TRBJ1-2, with 9 bases identical to TRBD1. V was pared by 6 bases and J by 5 bases, with 4 bases of the junction left unmatched. The CDR3 is 13 residues long. This CDR3 reads CASSRDRDYGYTF. CDR3 nucleotides: TGTGCCAGCAGCCGGGACAGGGATTATGGCTACACCTTC.

The CDR3 reads CASSIEGKRNYGYTF. The CDR3 bases are TGTGCCAGTAGTATAGAAGGCAAGAGGAACTATGGCTACACCTTC. The genes are TRBV19 and TRBJ1-2; D ambiguous. The V gene's germline CDR1 is LNHDA and CDR2 SQIVND (reference sequence). V gave up 0 bases and J gave up 2 bases, with 10 bases separating them. This CDR3 has 15 amino acids.

The rearrangement joins TRBV2 to TRBJ2-3; TRBD1 might be the D (6 bases). This CDR3 has 17 amino acids. Per germline, CDR1 SNHLY and CDR2 FYNNEI. V gave up 3 bases and J gave up 2 bases, with 18 bases separating them. In DNA, the CDR3 is TGTGCCAGCAGTGATATTTGGGGGCCGCCCGACACAGATACGCAGTATTTT. Amino acids: CASSDIWGPPDTDTQYF.

The rearrangement uses TRBV5-1 and TRBJ1-1, with D hard to call. V was trimmed by 0 bases and J by 0 bases, leaving 6 bases between them. This CDR3 comprises 14 residues. In germline, CDR1 is SGHRS, CDR2 YFSETQ. CDR3 residues: CASSLDSMNTEAFF. For the CDR3, the DNA is TGCGCCAGCAGCTTGGACAGCATGAACACTGAAGCTTTCTTT.

Only one count was recorded for this clone. The chain has TRBV7-9 and TRBJ2-3, with a possible D match to TRBD2 (6 bases). Trimming cost V 4 bases and J 0 bases, with 8 bases left between them. This CDR3 spans 14 amino acids. Germline V CDR1 and CDR2: SEHNR, FQNEAQ (reference sequence). DNA for the CDR3: TGTGCCAGCAGCTCGGGACTCAGCACAGATACGCAGTATTTT. It encodes CASSSGLSTDTQYF.

The chain has TRBV7-6 and TRBJ2-5, with 9 bases that match TRBD2. Losses at the gene ends were 1 base for V and 4 bases for J; bases not matched to a gene: 16. Germline CDR1 reads SGHVS; CDR2 reads FNYEAQ. The CDR3 has 19 amino acids. CDR3 in amino acids: CASSLVFGRTSVKGETQYF. Written as DNA, the CDR3 is TGTGCCAGCAGCTTAGTTTTCGGAAGGACTAGCGTAAAGGGAGAGACCCAGTACTTC.

The chain has TRBV7-3 and TRBJ2-2, with 12 bases that match TRBD2. CDR3 size: 15 residues. Unmatched junction bases numbered 1, after V lost 4 bases and J lost 4 bases. From germline, CDR1 is SGHTA and CDR2 FQGTGA. CDR3 sequence reads: CASSSGLAGTGELFF. The CDR3 nucleotides read TGTGCCAGCAGCTCGGGACTAGCGGGCACCGGGGAGCTGTTTTTT.

This chain joins TRBV30 and TRBJ2-3; 12 nucleotides align to TRBD2. The V gene end was trimmed by 5 bases and the J gene end by 10 bases; junction bases not matched to a gene: 7. The CDR3 spans 13 residues. Germline V lookup: CDR1 GTSNPN, CDR2 SVGIG (reference sequence). The CDR3 DNA is TGTGCCTGGGCTCCTAGCGGGGGGGCGGCGCAGTATTTT. Its translation: CAWAPSGGAAQYF.

The chain couples TRBV7-9 to TRBJ1-2; 9 bases are shared with TRBD1. This CDR3 comprises 14 residues. J gave up 8 bases and V 5 bases, and 9 bases lay outside the gene matches. Per germline, CDR1 SEHNR and CDR2 FQNEAQ (reference sequence). The DNA for the CDR3 is TGTGCCAGCAGCAGGGGACAGGGTATATACGGCTACACCTTC. Amino acid sequence: CASSRGQGIYGYTF.

The sample holds a few counts of this clone. This chain connects TRBV25-1 to TRBJ1-1; tentative D call: TRBD1 (6 bases). There are 11 residues in the CDR3. Trimming pared 6 bases from V and 6 bases from J, leaving 8 bases between. Germline-derived CDR1 and CDR2 are MGHDK and SYGVNS. The CDR3 protein is CASRQGAEAFF. CDR3 nucleotide sequence: TGTGCCAGCAGACAGGGTGCTGAAGCTTTCTTT.

V gene TRBV14 combines with J gene TRBJ1-2; D is undetermined. The CDR3 consists of 15 residues. V lost 1 base and J 1 base, leaving 10 bases between the germline ends. Per germline, CDR1 SGHDN and CDR2 FVKESK. CDR3 in amino acids: CASSQAPEHNYGYTF. The CDR3 DNA is TGTGCCAGCAGCCAAGCCCCAGAACATAACTATGGCTACACCTTC.

The V call is TRBV29-1, the J call TRBJ2-2; 9 nucleotides match TRBD1. With 1 base clipped from V and 1 base from J, the junction kept 4 bases outside the gene matches. Germline CDR1 is SQVTM and CDR2 is ANQGSEA. The CDR3 spans 16 residues. The CDR3 DNA reads as TGCAGCGTTGAAGTCGAGACAGGGGGGAACACCGGGGAGCTGTTTTTT. It encodes CSVEVETGGNTGELFF.

The chain carries TRBV18 and TRBJ1-2; maybe TRBD1 (6 bases). This CDR3 is built from 15 residues. Trimming pared 2 bases from V and 2 bases from J, leaving 12 bases between. The germline V gene has CDR1 KGHSH and CDR2 LQKENI. CDR3 protein: CASSPMDSPNYGYTF. The CDR3 DNA sequence: TGTGCCAGCTCACCAATGGACAGCCCCAACTATGGCTACACCTTC.

The CDR3 nucleotides are TGTGCCTGGAGTGTAAGTGAGGGCTACGAGCAGTACTTC. Its translation: CAWSVSEGYEQYF. This rearrangement joins TRBV30 to TRBJ2-7, with D perhaps matching TRBD2 (5 bases). CDR3 length: 13 amino acids. CDR1 is GTSNPN and CDR2 is SVGIG in the germline V gene (reference sequence). V lost 0 bases, J lost 3 bases, and 9 bases lay in between.

This clone appeared once. The chain employs TRBV19 and TRBJ1-3; TRBD1 might be the D (5 bases). CDR3 length: 17 amino acids. The V and J ends lost 3 bases and 3 bases respectively, with 18 bases between them. Germline V gene lookup returns CDR1 LNHDA and CDR2 SQIVND (reference sequence). The CDR3 sequence: CASSMGPSFLGGNTIYF. CDR3 nucleotide sequence: TGTGCCAGTAGTATGGGGCCGTCGTTTCTAGGTGGAAACACCATATATTTT.